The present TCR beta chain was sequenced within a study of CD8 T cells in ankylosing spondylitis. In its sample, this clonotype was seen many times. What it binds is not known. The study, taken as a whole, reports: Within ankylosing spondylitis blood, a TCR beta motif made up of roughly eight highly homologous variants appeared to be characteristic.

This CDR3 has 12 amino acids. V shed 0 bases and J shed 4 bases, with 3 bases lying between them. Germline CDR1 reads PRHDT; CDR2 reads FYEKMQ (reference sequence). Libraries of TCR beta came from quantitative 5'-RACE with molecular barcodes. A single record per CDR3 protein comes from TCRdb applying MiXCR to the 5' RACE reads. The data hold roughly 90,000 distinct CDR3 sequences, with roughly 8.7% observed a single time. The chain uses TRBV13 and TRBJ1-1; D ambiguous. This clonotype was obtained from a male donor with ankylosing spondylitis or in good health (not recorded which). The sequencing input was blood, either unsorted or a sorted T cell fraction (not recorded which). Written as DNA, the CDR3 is TGTGCCAGCAGCTTAGGATTCACTGAAGCTTTCTTT. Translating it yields CASSLGFTEAFF.